This T cell receptor beta chain was captured by sequencing in a study of blood T cell repertoires in COVID-19 (dated by TCRdb to 2019 to 2021). Some background on the complete study: Samples from collaborators originated in the United States, Italy and Spain and spanned both the acute and convalescent phases of COVID-19. The material from the prospective study consisted of cDNA or gDNA derived from T cells, B-cell-depleted T cells, or PBMCs. Deeply sampled blood TCRbeta repertoires from subjects exposed to, actively infected with, or recovered from COVID-19 were included in the dataset. The repertoires were released in a freely available public database meant as a resource for research on the immune response to SARS-CoV-2. The samples were drawn from the first 160 participants of the ongoing ImmuneRACE study and from roughly 1,300 subjects provided by 6 global collaborators. Sample metadata almost always included a de-identified subject ID, COVID-19 status, age in years and sex. HLA class I and class II types, where available, came from metadata supplied by the sample provider rather than from assay-based typing. Summary of the overall study and its limitations: How much clinical and demographic metadata was included differed by source and by participant, and the metadata was provided uncurated.

The immunoSEQ Assay, a bias-controlled multiplex PCR, was used to amplify TCRbeta CDR3 regions from genomic DNA. The paper's data handling went like this. Nucleated cell counts per sample were estimated from amplification of reference gene primers within the assay. To quantify the absolute abundance of each unique TCRbeta CDR3 rearrangement, sequence reads were collapsed and filtered. For each sample, productive Simpson clonality was calculated as the square root of Simpson's diversity index across productive rearrangements. Imported from immuneACCESS, the table was reduced by TCRdb to in-frame sequences with V and J called. These copies leave out some clones; in studies compared against another copy, an unresolved V gene accounts for under half, and the cause of the remainder is not known. V, J and clone size derive from that table, while D and trimming were established from the DNA sequence. The sample includes 250,000 to 350,000 clones, with just over 90% observed a single time. The ten largest clones capture about 2% of the sample.

Comment on this clone: There is no known antigen for this receptor. No much larger clone is present one base from it, and per-base qualities are unavailable.

One collaborating source in Seattle enrolled patients during active infection and followed them longitudinally through the course of disease. The collaborating institutions used their own protocols to collect whole blood in K2EDTA tubes. For TCRbeta analysis, collaborators shipped samples as frozen whole blood, isolated PBMCs, or DNA extracted from either of those sample types. The germline V gene sets CDR1 to SNHLY and CDR2 to FYNNEI. The junction shows trimming of 9 bases on V and 11 bases on J, plus 13 bases between the germline ends. Including cysteine and phenylalanine, the CDR3 has 10 amino acids. Only the CDR3 region is kept as DNA, spanning 30 bases read in frame from base 1.

The receptor was isolated from a woman under 40 with COVID-19, enrolled during active disease. Input material: peripheral blood. The sequence is built from TRBV2 and TRBJ1-1; confidence is insufficient to name the D gene. The CDR3 here reads CASLGKRAFF. The DNA sequence follows: TGTGCCAGTCTAGGTAAGCGGGCTTTCTTT.